The 26 T cell receptor beta chains in this list originate from one sample, sequenced in a study of T cell repertoires in cytomegalovirus infection (dated by TCRdb to between 2019 and 2020). The label giving this sample's treatment or condition can be read as: in vitro stimulation with specific CMV peptide epitopes to enrich CMV-specific T cells. The sequencer was an Illumina HiSeq 1500. TCRdb reanalyzed the raw reads on its own, using fastp at Q25 for trimming and MiXCR for clone calling, and kept in-frame beta chains. Rows with a matching CDR3 protein are joined into one entry that keeps the most common DNA and genes. The sample table shows 900,000 to 950,000 distinct CDR3 sequences, and approximately 33% are seen once. Of the sample, 13% falls within the top ten clones. No antigen is known for these receptors. Source: cultured CD8+ T cells from PBMCs, taken from culture after CMV antigen stimulation. These receptor sequences come from a human donor in good health (CMV status not recorded). Some clones in this sample may be carry-over from other donors' samples.

The V and J genes are TRBV4-1 and TRBJ2-1, with TRBD2 matching over 7 bases. Germline V CDR1 and CDR2: MGHRA, YSYEKL. Unmatched junction bases numbered 8, after V lost 4 bases and J lost 5 bases. The CDR3 length is 15 residues. CDR3 sequence (DNA): TGCGCCAGCAGCCCCATACTGGGGAGGGACAATGAGCAGTTCTTC. This gives the protein CASSPILGRDNEQFF.

This clonotype was seen repeatedly, ten times or more. This CDR3 reads CASSSSDRGIETQYF. The CDR3 nucleotides read TGTGCCAGCAGCTCGTCGGACAGGGGTATAGAGACCCAGTACTTC. The chain carries TRBV7-6 and TRBJ2-5, with TRBD1 identical over 9 bases. Germline-derived CDR1 and CDR2 are SGHVS and FNYEAQ. J gave up 4 bases and V 4 bases, and 7 bases lay outside the gene matches. The CDR3 extends over 15 amino acids.

Remarks on this clonotype: Its ends do not fully match the called genes, so a read error is possible. The rearrangement joins TRBV2 to TRBJ1-5, with D possibly TRBD1 on 5 matching bases. The V gene's germline CDR1 is SNHLY and CDR2 FYNNEI. CDR3 length: 15 residues. CDR3 sequence: CASREGAGLNQPQHF. CDR3 coding DNA: TGTGCCAGCAGGGAAGGGGCCGGTCTCAATCAGCCCCAGCATTTT.

The V gene is TRBV28, the J gene TRBJ2-5; no firm D call. V gave up 5 bases and J gave up 2 bases, with 6 bases separating them. CDR3 size: 12 residues. Germline V gene lookup returns CDR1 MDHEN and CDR2 SYDVKM. The CDR3 nucleotides read TGTGCCAGCAGTGATCGTCAAGAGACCCAGTACTTC. Translation: CASSDRQETQYF.

This clonotype came up a few times. The chain has TRBV6-2 or TRBV6-3 and TRBJ2-1; D is unresolved. The CDR3 spans 13 residues. V was trimmed by 2 bases and J by 7 bases, leaving 9 bases between them. Germline CDR1 and CDR2: MNHEY and SVGEGT. The CDR3: CASSYGRWNEQFF. In DNA, the CDR3 is TGTGCCAGCAGTTACGGGCGCTGGAATGAGCAGTTCTTC.

J is TRBJ2-7 and V is TRBV5-4; maybe TRBD2 (5 bases). In germline, CDR1 is SGHNT, CDR2 YYREEE (reference sequence). V lost 0 bases and J lost 0, with 10 bases in between. The CDR3 is 15 residues long. The CDR3 here is CASSLADTSSYEQYF. In DNA, the CDR3 is TGTGCCAGCAGCTTGGCTGATACTAGCTCCTACGAGCAGTACTTC.

This clonotype has only a few counts. The chain couples TRBV11-3 to TRBJ2-1; 15 positions match TRBD2. The CDR3 loop spans 17 amino acids. Per germline, CDR1 SGHNT and CDR2 YENEEA. Trimming took 5 bases from V and 4 from J; bases not matched to a gene: 6. This chain's CDR3 is CASSLGLAGGSYNEQFF. CDR3 nucleotide sequence: TGTGCCAGCAGCCTGGGACTAGCGGGGGGCTCATACAATGAGCAGTTCTTC. Drawing the rest from reference TRBV11-3 and TRBJ2-1, the complete variable domain is EAGVVQSPRYKIIEKKQPVAFWCNPISGHNTLYWYLQNLGQGPELLIRYENEEAVDDSQLPKDRFSAERLKGVDSTLKIQPAELGDSAVYLCASSLGLAGGSYNEQFFGPGTRLTVL.

Regarding this clonotype: A much bigger clone sits one base away, suggesting this may be a read error. The rearrangement joins TRBV7-2 to TRBJ2-5; 8 bases line up with TRBD1. Germline V gene lookup returns CDR1 SGHTA and CDR2 FQGNSA. The CDR3 has 18 amino acids. J was trimmed by 4 bases and V by 7 bases; bases with no gene match: 20. The DNA of the CDR3 is TGTGCCAGCACCCTCGCGGCTTCAGGGGACAGGCGGAGAGAGACCCAGTACTTC. This gives the protein CASTLAASGDRRRETQYF.

Ten or more counts support this clonotype. The chain links TRBV7-2 to TRBJ2-2, with 11 bases matching TRBD2. Germline CDR1 and CDR2: SGHTA and FQGNSA. The J segment lost 4 bases and the V segment lost 1 base, leaving 8 bases of the junction unmatched. The CDR3 has 18 residues. The CDR3 sequence is CASSLETLAGVSTGELFF. CDR3 nucleotides: TGTGCCAGCAGCTTAGAGACACTAGCGGGGGTCTCCACCGGGGAGCTGTTTTTT.

This chain connects TRBV11-3 to TRBJ2-7; no definite D call. This CDR3 is 13 amino acids long. V lost 3 bases and J 7 bases, leaving 13 bases between the germline ends. Germline lookup yields CDR1 SGHNT and CDR2 YENEEA. For the CDR3, the DNA is TGTGCCAGCAGCTTTTCAAGAATCGGGGAGCAGTACTTC. It is translated as CASSFSRIGEQYF. The variable domain in full, with the rest retrieved from reference TRBV11-3 and TRBJ2-7, is EAGVVQSPRYKIIEKKQPVAFWCNPISGHNTLYWYLQNLGQGPELLIRYENEEAVDDSQLPKDRFSAERLKGVDSTLKIQPAELGDSAVYLCASSFSRIGEQYFGPGTRLTVT.

This clonotype turned up a few times. The V gene is TRBV12-3 or TRBV12-4, the J gene TRBJ2-2, with D perhaps TRBD2 (6 bases). Trimming took off 7 bases at V and 4 bases at J, with 19 bases between the two ends. The CDR3 covers 16 residues. The CDR3 coding sequence is TGTGCCAGCACCCCCGAGGGAGGACCCGGCACCGGGGAGCTGTTTTTT. Its translation: CASTPEGGPGTGELFF.

The rearrangement uses TRBV3-1 and TRBJ2-3; TRBD2 agrees at 9 bases. Looked up from germline, CDR1 is LGHDT and CDR2 is YNNKEL (reference sequence). This CDR3 has 16 amino acids. The J segment lost 3 bases and the V segment lost 2 bases, leaving 6 bases of the junction unmatched. Here the CDR3 DNA reads TGTGCCAGCAGCCAAACCAGCGGGGGGACTACAGATACGCAGTATTTT. This codes for CASSQTSGGTTDTQYF.

The chain is built from TRBV6-1 and TRBJ2-5; 7 bases agree with TRBD1. Germline CDR1 is MNHNS and CDR2 is SASEGT. CDR3 length equals 16 residues. The ends lost 1 base at V and 5 bases at J; junction bases unmatched: 10. The CDR3 protein is CASSEGGTELEETQYF. The DNA for the CDR3 is TGTGCCAGCAGTGAAGGTGGGACAGAGCTGGAGGAGACCCAGTACTTC.

This sequence joins TRBV14 and TRBJ2-3; TRBD2 matches 9 bases. The CDR3 totals 16 residues. Germline trimming cut 1 base from V and 4 bases from J; bases unmatched to any gene: 6. Germline CDR1 SGHDN, CDR2 FVKESK. The CDR3 nucleotides are TGTGCCAGCAGCCAAGTTGATAGCGGGGGCGCAGATACGCAGTATTTT. It is translated as CASSQVDSGGADTQYF. The full variable domain, with the rest looked up from reference TRBV14 and TRBJ2-3, is EAGVTQFPSHSVIEKGQTVTLRCDPISGHDNLYWYRRVMGKEIKFLLHFVKESKQDESGMPNNRFLAERTGGTYSTLKVQPAELEDSGVYFCASSQVDSGGADTQYFGPGTRLTVL.

The J gene is TRBJ2-1, the V gene TRBV7-6, with 13 bases fitting TRBD2. Germline lookup yields CDR1 SGHVS and CDR2 FNYEAQ. The CDR3 length is 18 residues. The junction had 12 bases not matched to a gene; V was cut back by 1 base and J by 9 bases. The DNA of the CDR3 is TGTGCCAGCAGCTTAGACCCCCCACTAGCGGGGGGGCCGGGTGAGCAGTTCTTC. Translating gives CASSLDPPLAGGPGEQFF.

This chain connects TRBV28 to TRBJ2-3; D may be TRBD1 (6 bases). The CDR3 has 14 amino acids. The ends were cut back, 6 bases at V and 6 bases at J, with 16 bases in the middle. The germline CDR1 and CDR2 sequences are MDHEN and SYDVKM. CDR3 region: CASSLENRVDTQYF. In nucleotides, the CDR3 is TGTGCCAGCAGCCTTGAGAACAGGGTGGATACGCAGTATTTT.

This clonotype was seen a handful of times. The chain joins TRBV12-3 or TRBV12-4 to TRBJ1-6; the D is unclear. The CDR3 loop spans 14 amino acids. Trimming removed 5 bases from V and 9 bases from J, with 14 bases in between. Written as DNA, the CDR3 is TGTGCCAGCAGTGCAAACGAGTACTCTTCACCCCTCCACTTT. As protein: CASSANEYSSPLHF.

This clonotype occurred many times. The chain carries TRBV27 and TRBJ1-1; D call uncertain. Looked up from germline, CDR1 is MNHEY and CDR2 is SMNVEV (reference sequence). Deletions cut 3 bases from V and 0 bases from J, with 5 bases between. The CDR3 contains 13 residues. As DNA, the CDR3 is TGTGCCAGCAGTTTGAGTATGAACACTGAAGCTTTCTTT. Amino acid sequence: CASSLSMNTEAFF.

J is TRBJ1-4 and V is TRBV7-3; maybe TRBD1 (6 bases). V was trimmed by 5 bases and J by 4 bases, leaving 8 bases between them. Germline CDR1 SGHTA, CDR2 FQGTGA. CDR3 size: 13 residues. The CDR3 DNA sequence: TGTGCCAGCAGCCTACAGGGTAATGAAAAACTGTTTTTT. Translating it yields CASSLQGNEKLFF. The whole variable domain, filled in from reference TRBV7-3 and TRBJ1-4, reads GAGVSQTPSNKVTEKGKYVELRCDPISGHTALYWYRQSLGQGPEFLIYFQGTGAADDSGLPNDRFFAVRPEGSVSTLKIQRTERGDSAVYLCASSLQGNEKLFFGSGTQLSVL.

This clonotype appeared many times. This chain's CDR3 is CASSLVGEGQPQHF. CDR3 nucleotide sequence: TGTGCCAGCAGCTTAGTCGGGGAGGGTCAGCCCCAGCATTTT. The rearrangement joins TRBV7-2 to TRBJ1-5; D unresolved. The V gene's germline CDR1 is SGHTA and CDR2 FQGNSA. This CDR3 region has 14 residues. V was cut by 1 base and J by 6 bases, with 10 bases left in between.

This clonotype was counted ten times or more. This chain uses TRBV7-8 with TRBJ2-7; TRBD1 matches 9 bases. The CDR3 has 14 residues. J lost 4 bases, V lost 5 bases, and 6 bases had no gene match. CDR1 is SGHVS and CDR2 is FQNEAQ in the germline V gene. The CDR3 nucleotides read TGTGCCAGCAGCCCTGGGACAGGGAATTACGAGCAGTACGTC. Translating it yields CASSPGTGNYEQYV.

This chain uses TRBV5-1 with TRBJ1-1, with 7 nucleotides matching TRBD1. V shed 9 bases, J shed 0 bases, and the junction held 5 bases outside the gene matches. Germline V gene data show CDR1 as SGHRS and CDR2 as YFSETQ. The CDR3 length is 13 residues. CDR3 protein: CATSQGLNTEAFF. CDR3 coding DNA: TGCGCCACCTCACAGGGGTTGAACACTGAAGCTTTCTTT.

This clonotype was found a few times. The rearrangement joins TRBV24-1 to TRBJ2-5; TRBD1 is a possible D gene (6 bases). The germline V gene has CDR1 KGHDR and CDR2 SFDVKD. The V and J ends lost 4 bases and 3 bases respectively, with 23 bases between them. The CDR3 loop spans 18 amino acids. The CDR3 nucleotides are TGTGCCACCAGTGACTCGAATGCACCGGGACACCAAGAAGAGACCCAGTACTTC. This sequence encodes CATSDSNAPGHQEETQYF.

Of note for this clonotype: An end of the junction differs from the germline gene, which may be a read error. The chain has TRBV7-7 and TRBJ2-2; TRBD2 agrees at 8 bases. Germline-derived CDR1 and CDR2 are SSHAT and FNYEAQ (reference sequence). There are 16 residues in the CDR3. CDR3 nucleotides: TGTGCTAGCAGCTCTTACCGGGGGGGCAACACCGGGGAGCTGTTTTTT. Protein: CASSSYRGGNTGELFF.

This clonotype was found a few times. A read error may produce the germline difference seen at one junction end. The rearrangement links TRBV7-9 to TRBJ2-1, with D unclear. In germline, CDR1 is SEHNR, CDR2 FQNEAQ (reference sequence). This CDR3 has 12 residues. CDR3 residues: CASSNKYSEQFF. The DNA for the CDR3 is TGTGCCAGCAGCAACAAGTACAGTGAGCAGTTCTTC.

V gene TRBV29-1 combines with J gene TRBJ2-5; possible D gene TRBD2, 5 bases. Trimming left V 6 bases short and J 3 bases short, with 8 bases between. This CDR3 has 11 amino acids. From germline, CDR1 is SQVTM and CDR2 ANQGSEA. The DNA of the CDR3 is TGCAGCGTCAGAGGGAAAGAGACCCAGTACTTC. Translation: CSVRGKETQYF.